The following is a T cell receptor (beta chain) sequence with its context. The sample comes from a study of OX40 agonist ivuxolimab in advanced cancers. Study context: Among those treated, three patients had partial responses, one with hepatocellular carcinoma and two with cutaneous melanoma.

Repertoires were generated with immunoSEQ multiplex PCR, while TCRdb's copy carries only in-frame clones and drops some. The sample records 35,000 to 40,000 clones, about three quarters being singletons. V shed 4 bases and J 2 bases; nucleotides not matched to a gene: 9. Germline values: CDR1 MNHNS, CDR2 SASEGT. This CDR3 contains 17 residues. This rearrangement joins TRBV6-1 to TRBJ2-4, with 9 bases fitting TRBD1. The sequencing here drew on CD4+ or CD8+ T cells sorted from blood, taken in a trial of the OX40 agonist ivuxolimab. The clonotype comes from an adult with an advanced solid tumor such as melanoma, head and neck, liver or kidney cancer. CDR3 DNA sequence: TGTGCCAGCAGTGCTTGGACAGGGGTCGGAACCAAAAACATTCAGTACTTC. Translation: CASSAWTGVGTKNIQYF.